The rows below give T cell receptor beta chains drawn from one sample of a study of identical twins. TCRdb redid the calling of the 5' RACE reads with MiXCR, one entry per CDR3 protein. The repertoire holds about 470,000 distinct CDR3 sequences, with approximately 24% as singletons. The sample was also reused in another study, on T cells expressing NK-cell markers.

Sequencing used CD4+ T cells sorted from blood. These TCRs come from a woman between 18 and 30 years old in good health. Both conserved end residues are part of each CDR3. A D gene is named only where the DNA matches it firmly.

j_call v_call d_call cdr3_aa
TRBJ2-1 TRBV11-2 - CASRIRDLPFNEQFF
TRBJ2-3 TRBV6-2/TRBV6-3 TRBD2 CASSYSRRGGPSTQYF
TRBJ2-7 TRBV6-1 - CASSSLGLGRYEQYF
TRBJ2-7 TRBV4-3 - CASSQGGSGQSYEQYF
TRBJ2-1 TRBV6-2/TRBV6-3 - CASSYLGHPYNEQFF
TRBJ2-1 TRBV7-2 - CASSPVRRGEQFF
TRBJ2-1 TRBV27 - CASSFEARWFF
TRBJ2-5 TRBV29-1 TRBD1 CSVASRGTEETQYF
TRBJ1-4 TRBV6-5 TRBD1 CASSYRQGPNEKLFF
TRBJ1-5 TRBV2 - CASSDGDGQPQHF
TRBJ2-1 TRBV6-2/TRBV6-3 - CASSGGRVDSYNEQFF
TRBJ1-1 TRBV10-2 - CASSFIAGTTNTEAFF
TRBJ2-4 TRBV5-1 - CASSHSRGAKNIQYF
TRBJ2-2 TRBV9 - CASSVESFGELFF
TRBJ2-7 TRBV27 - CASSSRQAGSYEQYF
TRBJ1-2 TRBV7-9 - CASSPLDGYTF
TRBJ2-1 TRBV20-1 - CSARTGLSIGREQFF
TRBJ1-1 TRBV19 - CASSRRGDTEAFF
TRBJ1-1 TRBV18 - CASSLRGRRTEAFF
TRBJ1-1 TRBV29-1 - CSVEEMRGGNTEAFF
TRBJ2-3 TRBV5-1 - CASSLEAGDTQYF
TRBJ2-3 TRBV3-1 TRBD1 CASSRMRDRGADTQYF
TRBJ1-1 TRBV20-1 - CSAPPGLQAFF
TRBJ1-6 TRBV7-9 TRBD1 CASSLQGAYNSPLHF
TRBJ1-2 TRBV29-1 TRBD1 CSVENRGDWGYTF
TRBJ2-4 TRBV6-1 - CACGRGAEGDIQYF
TRBJ1-6 TRBV30 - CAWRGLGSSPLHF
TRBJ1-1 TRBV7-9 - CASSPSGGYEAFF
TRBJ2-6 TRBV12-3/TRBV12-4 - CASSLAGSGANVLTF
TRBJ2-1 TRBV7-2 - CASSRDAAARESEQFF
TRBJ1-1 TRBV14 - CASSQWGTEAFF
TRBJ2-7 TRBV4-3 TRBD1 CASSQVGGQGARQYF
TRBJ2-3 TRBV10-1 - CASRQVSSTDTQYF
TRBJ2-1 TRBV20-1 - CSARRGINEQFF
TRBJ2-1 TRBV5-1 - CASSESGAYNEQFF
TRBJ2-1 TRBV5-1 - CASSLGQAILGSYNEQFF
TRBJ2-4 TRBV3-1 TRBD2 CASSKRGVLIQYF
TRBJ2-7 TRBV20-1 - CSAPGRPTSYEQYF
TRBJ2-7 TRBV15 TRBD2 CATSRDRNSGDEQYF
TRBJ2-4 TRBV20-1 TRBD2 CSAIRGGAPKNIQYF
TRBJ1-1 TRBV7-9 - CASSRGGSSNTEAFF
TRBJ1-5 TRBV6-5 - CASSYRKGGQPQHF
TRBJ2-7 TRBV12-3/TRBV12-4 - CASSLVDPPHEQYF
TRBJ2-7 TRBV4-1 TRBD2 CASSQVTSGRTNFYEQYF
TRBJ2-3 TRBV12-3/TRBV12-4 - CASTLGPRPSTDTQYF
TRBJ2-1 TRBV11-3 TRBD2 CASSLVISGGEQFF
TRBJ2-1 TRBV7-9 - CASSRRDGGFSYNEQFF
TRBJ2-1 TRBV9 TRBD2 CASSVGTSGRDEQFF
TRBJ1-5 TRBV20-1 TRBD1 CSATIDREGQPQHF
TRBJ2-2 TRBV20-1 TRBD2 CSARDRLAGGTGELFF